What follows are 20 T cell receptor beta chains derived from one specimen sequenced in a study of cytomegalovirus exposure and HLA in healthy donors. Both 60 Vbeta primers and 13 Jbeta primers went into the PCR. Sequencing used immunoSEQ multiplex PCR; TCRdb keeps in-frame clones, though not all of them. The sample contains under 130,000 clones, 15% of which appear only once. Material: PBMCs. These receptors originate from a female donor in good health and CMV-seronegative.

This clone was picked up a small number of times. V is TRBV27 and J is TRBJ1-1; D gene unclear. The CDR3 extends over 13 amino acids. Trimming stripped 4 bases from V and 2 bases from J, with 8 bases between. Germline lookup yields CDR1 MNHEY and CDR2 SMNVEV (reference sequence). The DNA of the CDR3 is TGTGCCAGCAGTTCGAGGGTTAACACTGAAGCTTTCTTT. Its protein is CASSSRVNTEAFF.

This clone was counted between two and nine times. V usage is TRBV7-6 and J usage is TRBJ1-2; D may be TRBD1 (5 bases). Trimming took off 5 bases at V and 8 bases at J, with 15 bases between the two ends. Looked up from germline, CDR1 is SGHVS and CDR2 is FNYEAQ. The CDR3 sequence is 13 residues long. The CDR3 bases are TGTGCCAGCAGCCCAGGGTCCTACATAGGCTACACCTTC. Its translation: CASSPGSYIGYTF.

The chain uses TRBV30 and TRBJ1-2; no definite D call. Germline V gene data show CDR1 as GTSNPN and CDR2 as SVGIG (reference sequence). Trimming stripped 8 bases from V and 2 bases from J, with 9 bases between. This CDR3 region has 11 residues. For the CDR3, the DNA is TGTGCCCTGCTAGTCAACTATGGCTACACCTTC. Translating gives CALLVNYGYTF.

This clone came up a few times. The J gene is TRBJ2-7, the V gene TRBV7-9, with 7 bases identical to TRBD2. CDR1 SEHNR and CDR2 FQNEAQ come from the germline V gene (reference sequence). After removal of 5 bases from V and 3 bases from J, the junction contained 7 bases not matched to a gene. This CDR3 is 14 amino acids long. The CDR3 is CASSTTGGYYEQYF. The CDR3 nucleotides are TGTGCCAGCAGCACCACGGGGGGATACTACGAGCAGTACTTC.

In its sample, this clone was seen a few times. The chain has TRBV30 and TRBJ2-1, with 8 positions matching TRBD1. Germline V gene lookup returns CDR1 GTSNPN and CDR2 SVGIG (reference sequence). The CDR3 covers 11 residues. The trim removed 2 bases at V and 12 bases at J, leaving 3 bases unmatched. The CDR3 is CAWSYGTGQFF. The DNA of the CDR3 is TGTGCCTGGAGTTATGGGACAGGGCAGTTCTTC.

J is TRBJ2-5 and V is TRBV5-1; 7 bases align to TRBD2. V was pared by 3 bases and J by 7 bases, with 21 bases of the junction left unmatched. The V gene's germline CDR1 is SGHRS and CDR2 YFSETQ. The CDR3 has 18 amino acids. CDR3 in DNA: TGCGCCAGCAGCTCGGGGGGTGGGGCCGGGACTTCACCTGGGACCCAGTACTTC. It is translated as CASSSGGGAGTSPGTQYF.

As DNA, the CDR3 is TGTGCCACCAGCAGAGGACAGCTTAATCAGCCCCAGCATTTT. The encoded protein is CATSRGQLNQPQHF. The chain uses TRBV15 and TRBJ1-5; a weak D match, TRBD1 (5 bases). CDR1 is LNHNV and CDR2 is YYDKDF in the germline V gene (reference sequence). The CDR3 covers 14 residues. V was pared by 1 base and J by 4 bases, with 8 bases between.

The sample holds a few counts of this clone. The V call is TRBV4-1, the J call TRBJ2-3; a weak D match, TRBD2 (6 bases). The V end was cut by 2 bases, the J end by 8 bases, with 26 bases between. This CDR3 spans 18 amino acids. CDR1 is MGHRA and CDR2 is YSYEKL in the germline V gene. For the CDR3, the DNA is TGCGCCAGCAGCCAACCGCATGGGGAGGCTAGACCCCACTTTACGCAGTATTTT. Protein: CASSQPHGEARPHFTQYF.

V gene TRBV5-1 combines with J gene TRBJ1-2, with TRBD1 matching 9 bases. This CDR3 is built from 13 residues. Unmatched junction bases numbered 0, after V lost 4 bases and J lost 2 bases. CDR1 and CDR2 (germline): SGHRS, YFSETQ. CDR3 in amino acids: CASSGQGNYGYTF. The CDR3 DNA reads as TGCGCCAGCAGCGGACAGGGGAACTATGGCTACACCTTC.

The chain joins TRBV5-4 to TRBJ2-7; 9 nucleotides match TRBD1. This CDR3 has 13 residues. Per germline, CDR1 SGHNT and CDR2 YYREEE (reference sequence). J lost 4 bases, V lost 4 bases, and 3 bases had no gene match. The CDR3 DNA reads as TGTGCCAGCAGCGGGACAGGGAGTTACGAGCAGTACTTC. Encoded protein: CASSGTGSYEQYF.

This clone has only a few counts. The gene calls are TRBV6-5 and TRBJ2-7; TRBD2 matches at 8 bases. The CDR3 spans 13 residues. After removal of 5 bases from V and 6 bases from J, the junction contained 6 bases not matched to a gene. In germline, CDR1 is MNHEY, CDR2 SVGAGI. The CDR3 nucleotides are TGTGCCAGCAGTCCCGGGGGGGCGGGCGAGCAGTACTTC. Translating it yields CASSPGGAGEQYF.

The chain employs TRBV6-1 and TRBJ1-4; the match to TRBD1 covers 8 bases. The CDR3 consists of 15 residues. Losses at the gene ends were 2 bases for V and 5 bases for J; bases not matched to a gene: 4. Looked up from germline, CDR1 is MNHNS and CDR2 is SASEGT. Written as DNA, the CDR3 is TGTGCCAGCAGTGAAACCGGGACAGGCAATGAAAAACTGTTTTTT. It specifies CASSETGTGNEKLFF.

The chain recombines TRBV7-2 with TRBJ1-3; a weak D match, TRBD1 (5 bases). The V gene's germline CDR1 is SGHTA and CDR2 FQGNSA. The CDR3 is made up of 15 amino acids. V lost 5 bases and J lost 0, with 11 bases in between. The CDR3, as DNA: TGTGCCAGCAGCCCGACAGTGAACTCTGGAAACACCATATATTTT. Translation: CASSPTVNSGNTIYF.

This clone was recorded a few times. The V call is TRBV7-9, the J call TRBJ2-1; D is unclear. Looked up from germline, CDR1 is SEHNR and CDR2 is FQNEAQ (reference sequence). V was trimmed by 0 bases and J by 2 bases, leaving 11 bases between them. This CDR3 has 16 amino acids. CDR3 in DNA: TGTGCCAGCAGCTTAGCTCGGCGGCTAGCCTACAATGAGCAGTTCTTC. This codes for CASSLARRLAYNEQFF.

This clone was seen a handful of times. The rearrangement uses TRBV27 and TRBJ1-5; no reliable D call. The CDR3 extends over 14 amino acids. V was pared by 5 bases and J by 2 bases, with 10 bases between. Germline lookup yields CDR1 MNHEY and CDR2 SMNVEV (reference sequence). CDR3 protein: CASSIRPGNQPQHF. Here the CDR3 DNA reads TGTGCCAGCAGTATTCGCCCGGGCAATCAGCCCCAGCATTTT.

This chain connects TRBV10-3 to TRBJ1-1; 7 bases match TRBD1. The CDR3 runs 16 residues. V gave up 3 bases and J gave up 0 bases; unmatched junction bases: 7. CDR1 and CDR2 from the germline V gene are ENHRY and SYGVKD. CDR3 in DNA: TGTGCCATCAGTGAACAGGGCAGGGGGTTGAACACTGAAGCTTTCTTT. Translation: CAISEQGRGLNTEAFF.

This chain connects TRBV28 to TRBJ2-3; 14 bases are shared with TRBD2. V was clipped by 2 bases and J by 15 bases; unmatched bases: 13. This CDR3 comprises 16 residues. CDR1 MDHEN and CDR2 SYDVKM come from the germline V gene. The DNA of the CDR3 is TGTGCCAGCAGTTTAACAGTGGGGACTAGCGGGAGTTTGGAATATTTT. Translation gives CASSLTVGTSGSLEYF.

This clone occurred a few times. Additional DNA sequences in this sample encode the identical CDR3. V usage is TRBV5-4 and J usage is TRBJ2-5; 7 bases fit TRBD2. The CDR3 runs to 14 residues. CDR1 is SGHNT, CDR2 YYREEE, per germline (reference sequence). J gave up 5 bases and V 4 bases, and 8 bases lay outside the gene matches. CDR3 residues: CASSPRTSGETQYF. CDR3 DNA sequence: TGTGCCAGCAGCCCTCGGACTAGTGGGGAGACCCAGTACTTC.

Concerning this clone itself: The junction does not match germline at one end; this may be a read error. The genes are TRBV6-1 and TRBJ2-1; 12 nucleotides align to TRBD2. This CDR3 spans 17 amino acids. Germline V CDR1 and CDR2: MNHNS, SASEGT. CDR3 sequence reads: CASREGLAGTSYNEQFF. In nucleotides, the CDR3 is TGTGCCAGCAGGGAAGGACTAGCGGGGACCTCCTACAATGAGCAGTTCTTC.

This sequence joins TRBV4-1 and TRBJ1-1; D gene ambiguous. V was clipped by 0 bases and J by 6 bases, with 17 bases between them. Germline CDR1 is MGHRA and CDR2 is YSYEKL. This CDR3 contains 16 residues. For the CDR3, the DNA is TGCGCCAGCAGCCAAGATGGCGGCCTAGGTGACGCTGAAGCTTTCTTT. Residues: CASSQDGGLGDAEAFF.